The 27 T cell receptor beta chains listed next were all sequenced from one sample in a study of blood T cells in healthy people across ages. A second PCR, run for roughly 7 to 11 cycles, used a sample-barcoded 5' primer plus a J-beta primer mix. One entry per CDR3 protein results from TCRdb running MiXCR on the 5' RACE reads. The sample yields about 500,000 distinct CDR3 sequences, around 24% seen once. This same sample was also part of a study on T cells of mothers and their children.

Material: blood. The source is a boy younger than 18 in good health.

This clonotype was found a few times. The chain uses TRBV24-1 and TRBJ2-2; D is unresolved. The V end was cut by 7 bases, the J end by 0 bases, with 14 bases between. There are 16 residues in the CDR3. The V gene's germline CDR1 is KGHDR and CDR2 SFDVKD. CDR3 sequence (DNA): TGTGCCACCAGGGCATCTGCACACCCGAACACCGGGGAGCTGTTTTTT. Amino acids: CATRASAHPNTGELFF.

This clonotype was detected a few times. The V and J genes are TRBV10-3 and TRBJ1-4, with 7 bases that match TRBD1. V lost 3 bases to trimming and J lost 4 bases; unmatched junction nucleotides: 5. Per germline, CDR1 ENHRY and CDR2 SYGVKD. The CDR3 spans 15 residues. The CDR3 nucleotides are TGTGCCATCAGTGACCCGGGACAGATTAATGAAAAACTGTTTTTT. It specifies CAISDPGQINEKLFF.

This clonotype was counted a few times. The DNA of the CDR3 is TGCAGTGTCGCCGGGACAGGAGTCTTTAATGAAAAACTGTTTTTT. Protein sequence: CSVAGTGVFNEKLFF. The rearrangement links TRBV20-1 to TRBJ1-4, with 8 bases matching TRBD1. Trimming at V came to 7 bases and at J to 4 bases, leaving 11 bases not matched to a gene. From germline, CDR1 is DFQATT and CDR2 SNEGSKA (reference sequence). This CDR3 is built from 15 residues.

The chain recombines TRBV7-9 with TRBJ2-2, with 8 bases fitting TRBD1. Losses at the gene ends were 4 bases for V and 1 base for J; bases not matched to a gene: 14. CDR3 length: 19 amino acids. Germline values: CDR1 SEHNR, CDR2 FQNEAQ (reference sequence). The chain's CDR3 is CASSSPMGQAFWNTGELFF. CDR3 nucleotide sequence: TGTGCCAGCAGCTCTCCAATGGGACAGGCATTTTGGAACACCGGGGAGCTGTTTTTT.

The chain links TRBV7-9 to TRBJ2-7; D is possibly TRBD2 (5 bases). CDR3 size: 17 residues. V was pared by 5 bases and J by 6 bases, with 26 bases between. The germline V gene has CDR1 SEHNR and CDR2 FQNEAQ (reference sequence). CDR3 bases: TGTGCCAGCAGCCCCTACGAGGTATACAGAGGTGGAGGCGAGCAGTACTTC. It yields the protein CASSPYEVYRGGGEQYF.

This clonotype was found many times. The genes are TRBV29-1 and TRBJ2-5; TRBD1 is a possible D gene (5 bases). CDR1 is SQVTM and CDR2 is ANQGSEA in the germline V gene. CDR3 length: 14 amino acids. Trimming took 1 base from V and 7 from J, leaving 16 bases between them. The CDR3 here is CSVEASTGRRTQYF. In nucleotides, the CDR3 is TGCAGCGTTGAAGCCAGCACAGGAAGACGGACCCAGTACTTC.

The sample holds a few counts of this clonotype. In nucleotides, the CDR3 is TGTGCCAGCACCAGGGAGGTTAATCAGCCCCAGCATTTT. Residues: CASTREVNQPQHF. This rearrangement joins TRBV2 to TRBJ1-5; D is possibly TRBD1 (5 bases). V lost 7 bases and J 4 bases, leaving 11 bases between the germline ends. CDR1 and CDR2 from the germline V gene are SNHLY and FYNNEI. The CDR3 has 13 residues.

Ten or more counts support this clonotype. This chain connects TRBV5-5 to TRBJ2-7; tentative D call: TRBD1 (6 bases). Trimming took 1 base from V and 1 from J, leaving 9 bases between them. Per the germline V gene, CDR1 is SGHKS and CDR2 is YYEKEE (reference sequence). This CDR3 has 14 residues. This CDR3 is CASSLTTGSYEQYF. The CDR3 region has the DNA TGTGCCAGCAGCTTGACCACAGGGTCCTACGAGCAGTACTTC.

V is TRBV10-3 and J is TRBJ2-5; TRBD2 agrees at 8 bases. Germline assignment: CDR1 ENHRY and CDR2 SYGVKD. Trimming took 3 bases from V and 5 from J; bases not matched to a gene: 8. The CDR3 is 15 residues long. In DNA form, the CDR3 reads TGTGCCATCAGTGACCCGGGGGGGCGGTCGGAGACCCAGTACTTC. The encoded protein is CAISDPGGRSETQYF.

This sequence joins TRBV7-3 and TRBJ2-3, with D perhaps TRBD1 or TRBD2 (6 bases each). The CDR3 loop spans 16 amino acids. Germline V gene data show CDR1 as SGHTA and CDR2 as FQGTGA. V was pared by 4 bases and J by 0 bases, with 14 bases between. CDR3 protein: CASSSEGGTSTDTQYF. CDR3 DNA: TGTGCCAGCAGCTCGGAGGGGGGAACTAGCACAGATACGCAGTATTTT.

This clonotype came up a few times. The chain links TRBV9 to TRBJ2-1; 9 nucleotides match TRBD2. The CDR3 is made up of 15 amino acids. V lost 4 bases, J lost 5 bases, and 7 bases stayed unmatched. Germline lookup yields CDR1 SGDLS and CDR2 YYNGEE. CDR3 nucleotide sequence: TGTGCCAGCAGCCCGAGGACTAGCGCCAACAATGAGCAGTTCTTC. This sequence encodes CASSPRTSANNEQFF.

This clonotype appeared a few times. The CDR3 DNA follows: TGCAGCGTTCGGAAGGCTAGCGGGGGGAACAACAATGAGCAGTTCTTC. Translated, it gives CSVRKASGGNNNEQFF. This chain connects TRBV29-1 to TRBJ2-1; 11 nucleotides agree with TRBD2. The CDR3 contains 16 residues. The germline CDR1 and CDR2 sequences are SQVTM and ANQGSEA. The ends lost 5 bases at V and 5 bases at J; junction bases unmatched: 11.

This clonotype was seen a handful of times. This rearrangement joins TRBV20-1 to TRBJ2-5; tentatively, D is TRBD1 or TRBD2 (5 bases each). Near its end, the DNA agrees better with TRBJ2-7, so the J call may be wrong. Germline V gene sequence: CDR1 DFQATT, CDR2 SNEGSKA (reference sequence). The CDR3 loop spans 13 amino acids. For the CDR3, the DNA is TGCAGTGCTAGAGTTCGGGGACCCTACGAGCAGTACTTC. It translates to CSARVRGPYEQYF.

This clonotype was counted only a few times. The chain is built from TRBV28 and TRBJ1-2; TRBD1 agrees at 7 bases. The CDR3 length is 14 residues. Trimming took 6 bases from V and 3 from J; bases not matched to a gene: 7. CDR1 is MDHEN and CDR2 is SYDVKM in the germline V gene. As DNA, the CDR3 is TGTGCCAGCAGCCCACAGGGGACCTACTATGGCTACACCTTC. Residues: CASSPQGTYYGYTF.

This clonotype was seen more than once but under ten times. This chain links TRBV7-2 with TRBJ1-1, with TRBD1 matching 11 bases. The CDR3 contains 12 residues. The germline V gene encodes CDR1 SGHTA and CDR2 FQGNSA. J was trimmed by 8 bases and V by 5 bases; bases with no gene match: 1. In DNA form, the CDR3 reads TGTGCCAGCAGCCGGGACAGGGGGGAAGCTTTCTTT. Amino acids: CASSRDRGEAFF.

This clonotype was counted a few times. The chain is built from TRBV4-1 and TRBJ1-3; D is perhaps TRBD1 (6 bases). The CDR3 is 17 residues long. Germline CDR1 and CDR2: MGHRA and YSYEKL. Trimming took 2 bases from V and 4 from J, leaving 18 bases between them. The CDR3 DNA reads TGCGCCAGCAGCCAATACCTCCTGGGGGCGTCCGGAAACACCATATATTTT. Its translation is CASSQYLLGASGNTIYF.

The chain carries TRBV12-5 and TRBJ1-2; 8 positions match TRBD1. CDR3 length equals 16 residues. J lost 0 bases, V lost 1 base, and 4 bases had no gene match. From germline, CDR1 is LGHNT and CDR2 FRNRAP. Here the CDR3 reads CASGLAGTGANYGYTF. The CDR3 DNA reads TGTGCTAGTGGTTTGGCCGGGACAGGAGCTAACTATGGCTACACCTTC.

In this sample, this clonotype turned up a few times. The chain uses TRBV7-8 and TRBJ2-5; the match to TRBD2 covers 7 bases. The trim removed 4 bases at V and 2 bases at J, leaving 13 bases unmatched. The germline V gene encodes CDR1 SGHVS and CDR2 FQNEAQ. The CDR3 has 17 residues. The DNA for the CDR3 is TGTGCCAGCAGCTCCCTCGCGGATAGCGGGTTTCAAGAGACCCAGTACTTC. This encodes CASSSLADSGFQETQYF.

The chain recombines TRBV15 with TRBJ2-1; D remains ambiguous. V lost 9 bases to trimming and J lost 4 bases, with 16 bases between them. CDR3 size: 14 residues. Germline loops: CDR1 LNHNV, CDR2 YYDKDF (reference sequence). DNA for the CDR3: TGTGCCACACAACCCGGTCAGGTATACAATGAGCAGTTCTTC. Protein: CATQPGQVYNEQFF.

V is TRBV4-3 and J is TRBJ2-5; D perhaps matches TRBD1 (5 bases). The closer fit of TRBJ2-7 to the DNA end suggests the J call may be wrong. Germline values: CDR1 LGHNA, CDR2 YSLEER. This CDR3 contains 17 residues. CDR3 in DNA: TGCGCCAGCAGCCAAGATCCGGAGACAGCAACTCTCTACGAGCAGTACTTC. It encodes CASSQDPETATLYEQYF.

Written as DNA, the CDR3 is TGTGCCAGCAGAGACGGGGGAGTCTTTACCGGGGAGCTGTTTTTT. As protein: CASRDGGVFTGELFF. The J gene is TRBJ2-2, the V gene TRBV27; TRBD2 is a possible D gene (6 bases). The CDR3 length is 15 residues. Germline V gene lookup returns CDR1 MNHEY and CDR2 SMNVEV (reference sequence). The germline V and J ends were trimmed by 6 bases and 5 bases, with 16 bases remaining between them.

This clonotype was seen a single time. This chain links TRBV27 with TRBJ2-2, with 7 bases matching TRBD1. Unmatched junction bases numbered 10, after V lost 3 bases and J lost 6 bases. CDR1 and CDR2 from the germline V gene are MNHEY and SMNVEV (reference sequence). CDR3 length: 16 residues. The DNA of the CDR3 is TGTGCCAGCAGTTTCAGGAGACAGGGACGGGCCGGGGAGCTGTTTTTT. The encoded protein is CASSFRRQGRAGELFF.

This CDR3 is CASSQGPTTGELFF. CDR3 DNA sequence: TGCGCCAGCAGCCAAGGTCCGACGACCGGGGAGCTGTTTTTT. V is TRBV4-3 and J is TRBJ2-2, with unresolved D. The germline gives CDR1 LGHNA, CDR2 YSLEER. V gave up 1 base and J gave up 5 bases, with 8 bases separating them. This CDR3 comprises 14 residues.

The chain links TRBV20-1 to TRBJ2-5; D is possibly TRBD1 (5 bases). V dropped 6 bases and J dropped 1 base, with 21 bases sitting between them. CDR1 is DFQATT and CDR2 is SNEGSKA in the germline V gene (reference sequence). The CDR3 extends over 16 amino acids. In nucleotides, the CDR3 is TGCAGTGCCGTTCAAGACAGAAGAGGACCCCAAGAGACCCAGTACTTC. Translating it yields CSAVQDRRGPQETQYF.

This chain joins TRBV6-6 and TRBJ2-1, with 9 positions matching TRBD2. Germline values: CDR1 MNHNY, CDR2 SVGAGI (reference sequence). V gave up 4 bases and J gave up 10 bases; unmatched junction bases: 11. The CDR3 has 15 residues. The CDR3 loop reads CASSSIQREVREQFF. The DNA of the CDR3 is TGTGCCAGCAGTTCTATTCAGCGGGAGGTAAGAGAGCAGTTCTTC.

This clonotype was recorded a few times. An end of the junction does not agree with germline; a read error may underlie this. J is TRBJ2-5 and V is TRBV19, with D tentatively TRBD1 (6 bases). The germline CDR1 and CDR2 sequences are LNHDA and SQIVND (reference sequence). The length of the CDR3 is 14 residues. As DNA, the CDR3 is TGTGCCAGTAGTATAAGATTGGGGACACAAGAGCAGTCCTTC. Encoded protein: CASSIRLGTQEQSF. The entire variable domain, with the rest obtained from reference TRBV19 and TRBJ2-5, is as follows: DGGITQSPKYLFRKEGQNVTLSCEQNLNHDAMYWYRQDPGQGLRLIYYSQIVNDFQKGDIAEGYSVSREKKESFPLTVTSAQKNPTAFYLCASSIRLGTQEQSFGPGTRLLVL.

The V gene is TRBV9, the J gene TRBJ2-1, with D possibly being TRBD1 or TRBD2 (5 bases each). Germline V gene sequence: CDR1 SGDLS, CDR2 YYNGEE. Trimming stripped 5 bases from V and 0 bases from J, with 6 bases between. The CDR3 extends over 13 amino acids. CDR3 loop: CASRGDSYNEQFF. CDR3 bases: TGTGCCAGCAGGGGGGACTCCTACAATGAGCAGTTCTTC. The full variable domain, with the rest looked up from reference TRBV9 and TRBJ2-1, is DSGVTQTPKHLITATGQRVTLRCSPRSGDLSVYWYQQSLDQGLQFLIQYYNGEERAKGNILERFSAQQFPDLHSELNLSSLELGDSALYFCASRGDSYNEQFFGPGTRLTVL.